This TCR beta chain appears in the sequencing data of a study of control samples from healthy donors and cancer patients. The data were produced by immunoSEQ multiplex PCR, yet TCRdb's version contains in-frame clones alone and is incomplete. The repertoire holds approximately 60,000 clones, with approximately 90% as singletons. Trimming took off 2 bases at V and 4 bases at J, with 8 bases between the two ends. This CDR3 contains 13 residues. This TCR was sampled from a man aged 25-45 years with colorectal cancer. The chain combines TRBV12-3 or TRBV12-4 with TRBJ1-2; D is ambiguous. Sequenced input: PBMCs. In nucleotides, the CDR3 is TGTGCCAGCAGTTTACGGCGGGTCTATGGCTACACCTTC. Amino acid sequence: CASSLRRVYGYTF.